This entry is about one TCR beta chain. This clone's antigen is unknown. No much larger clonotype is one base removed from it; base qualities were not supplied. The sample's treatment or condition label, decoded: live attenuated yellow fever vaccine strain. Two biological replicates of bulk PBMCs were collected at each blood-draw timepoint. A standard Ficoll-Paque protocol was used to isolate PBMCs from peripheral blood. TriZol was used to extract RNA from bulk PBMCs, CD4 and CD8 fractions, and dextramer-positive and dextramer-negative fractions. These data are taken from a study of T cells after yellow fever vaccination (dated by TCRdb to about 2019). Some background on the complete study: The SMART-Seq v4 Ultra Low Input RNA kit was used to prepare libraries from fractions with low cell numbers. To track T-cell clones before and after primary and booster YFV17D yellow fever vaccination, bulk TCR alpha and beta repertoires were sequenced longitudinally. Two healthy male donors, one aged 18 to 29 and one aged 30 to 39 years, made up the cohort. Blood was drawn at multiple timepoints before and after primary and secondary immunization, with bulk PBMC replicates and cell subsets isolated.

Study-wide conclusions, independent of this receptor: The study included only two donors, which limits how far the findings can be generalized. The secondary T-cell response was found to be weaker but faster than the primary response, with a peak reached on day 5 rather than on day 15. Most clones expanded after primary vaccination were re-detected after the booster (almost 98% of CD4 and 88% of CD8), suggesting broad memory maintenance. Because abundant contaminating clonotypes from the bulk population could be contained in FACS-sorted repertoires, computational filtering was required. A small share of clonotypes occurred in both CD4 and CD8 compartments, likely arising from convergent recombination.

From the germline V gene, CDR1 is MNHEY and CDR2 is SVGEGT. CDR3 length: 15 amino acids, cysteine to phenylalanine. Kept here is only the CDR3 DNA, which spans 45 bases and is read in frame from base 1. The V end loses 3 bases and the J end loses 0 bases, and a stretch of 6 bases separates them. TCR cDNA was synthesized by 5'RACE template switching, through which a universal primer site and unique molecular identifiers were introduced. cDNA synthesis was primed from both the TCR alpha and TCR beta constant segments. Two PCR steps were used to amplify libraries, with sample barcodes and sequencing adapters being added in the second step. Sequencing of libraries was performed on Illumina HiSeq 2500 (2x100 bp) or NovaSeq (2x150 bp). The paper's data handling went like this. Reads were demultiplexed and collapsed into UMI consensus sequences with MIGEC, and V(D)J alignment was performed with MiXCR. Vaccine-responding clonotypes were defined with edgeR using replicate PBMC samples, requiring FDR below 0.01 and a log2 fold change above 5 up to day 15. Each bulk clonotype received a CD4 or CD8 identity based on whether the sequenced CD4 or CD8 repertoire contained that clonotype at higher abundance. In TCRdb, the public reads were trimmed at Q25 with fastp and aligned with MiXCR, with productive beta chains retained. A single entry per CDR3 protein holds the most common genes and DNA from its merged rows. TCRdb's processing, not the authors' own work, is the source of the V and J calls. The sample has 450,000 to 600,000 distinct CDR3 sequences on record, roughly 13% of them singletons. The ten largest clones add up to roughly an eighth of the sample.

This TCR derives from a young man who received the YFV17D yellow fever vaccine. The rearranged segments are TRBV6-2 or TRBV6-3 and TRBJ2-6; no D gene can be assigned with confidence. Material: PBMCs, obtained on the day of the yellow fever booster vaccination. For the CDR3, the sequence is CASSYYDSGANVLTF. The nucleotides read TGTGCCAGCAGTTATTACGACTCTGGGGCCAACGTCCTGACTTTC.